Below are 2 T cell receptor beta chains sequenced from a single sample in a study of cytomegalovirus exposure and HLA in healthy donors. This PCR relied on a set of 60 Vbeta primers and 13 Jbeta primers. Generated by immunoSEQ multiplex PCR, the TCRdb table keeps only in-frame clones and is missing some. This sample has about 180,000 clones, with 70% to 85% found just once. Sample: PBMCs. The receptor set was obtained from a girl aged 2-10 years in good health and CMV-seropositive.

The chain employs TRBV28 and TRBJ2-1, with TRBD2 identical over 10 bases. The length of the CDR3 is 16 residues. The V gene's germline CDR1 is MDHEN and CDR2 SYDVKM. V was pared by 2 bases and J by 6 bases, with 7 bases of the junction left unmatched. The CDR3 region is CASSLLGLAGVNEQFF. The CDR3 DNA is TGTGCCAGCAGTTTACTAGGCCTAGCGGGAGTCAATGAGCAGTTCTTC.

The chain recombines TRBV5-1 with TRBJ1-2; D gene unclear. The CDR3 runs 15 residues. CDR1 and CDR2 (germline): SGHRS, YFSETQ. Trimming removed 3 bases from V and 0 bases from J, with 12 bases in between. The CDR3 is CASSSSPVTNYGYTF. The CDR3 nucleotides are TGCGCCAGCAGCTCGTCCCCCGTTACTAACTATGGCTACACCTTC.